This TCR beta chain derives from a study of blood T cell repertoires in COVID-19. This CDR3 has 15 residues. Germline CDR1 LGHDT, CDR2 YNNKEL (reference sequence). V gave up 4 bases and J gave up 9 bases, with 16 bases separating them. Clones were read by immunoSEQ multiplex PCR, and TCRdb kept only the in-frame ones, dropping some. The repertoire holds tens of thousands of clones, with 89% as singletons. The sample was peripheral blood. This sequence originates from a man between 60 and 75 years old with active COVID-19. The V and J genes are TRBV3-1 (or the pseudogene TRBV3-2) and TRBJ1-6, with D possibly matching TRBD1 (6 bases). The CDR3 DNA reads as TGTGCCAGCAGCCGACAGGTTCGCTGGGGTTCACCCCTCCACTTT. This gives the protein CASSRQVRWGSPLHF.